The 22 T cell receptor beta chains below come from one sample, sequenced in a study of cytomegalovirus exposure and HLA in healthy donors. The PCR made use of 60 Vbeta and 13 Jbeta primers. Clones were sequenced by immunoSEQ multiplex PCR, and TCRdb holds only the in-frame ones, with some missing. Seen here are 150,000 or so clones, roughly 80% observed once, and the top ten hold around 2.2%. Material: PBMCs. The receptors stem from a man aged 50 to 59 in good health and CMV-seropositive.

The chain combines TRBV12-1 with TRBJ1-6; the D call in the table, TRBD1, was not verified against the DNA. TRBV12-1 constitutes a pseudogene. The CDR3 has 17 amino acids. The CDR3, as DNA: TGTGCCAGCAGCGCAACAGGGCGGCGATCCTATAATTCACCCCTCCACTTT. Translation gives CASSATGRRSYNSPLHF.

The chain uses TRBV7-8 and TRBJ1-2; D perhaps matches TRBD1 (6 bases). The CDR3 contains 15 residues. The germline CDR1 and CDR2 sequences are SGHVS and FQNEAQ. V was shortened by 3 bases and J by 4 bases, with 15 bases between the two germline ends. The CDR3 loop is CASSFGGGQGYGYTF. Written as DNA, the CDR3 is TGTGCCAGCAGCTTTGGGGGGGGCCAGGGCTATGGCTACACCTTC.

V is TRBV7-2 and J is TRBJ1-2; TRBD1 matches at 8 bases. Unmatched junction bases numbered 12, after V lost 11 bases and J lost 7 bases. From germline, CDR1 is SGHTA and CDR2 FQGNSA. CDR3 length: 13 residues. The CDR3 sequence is CASSQGAAGGYTF. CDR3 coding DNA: TGTGCCTCCTCTCAGGGGGCGGCCGGTGGCTACACCTTC.

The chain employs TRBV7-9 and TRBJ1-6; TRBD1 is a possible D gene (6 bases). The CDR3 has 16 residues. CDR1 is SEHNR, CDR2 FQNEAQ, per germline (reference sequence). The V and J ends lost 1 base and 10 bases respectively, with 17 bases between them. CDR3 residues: CASSLGAAGAGSPLHF. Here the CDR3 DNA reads TGTGCCAGCAGCTTAGGGGCCGCAGGGGCAGGATCACCCCTCCACTTT.

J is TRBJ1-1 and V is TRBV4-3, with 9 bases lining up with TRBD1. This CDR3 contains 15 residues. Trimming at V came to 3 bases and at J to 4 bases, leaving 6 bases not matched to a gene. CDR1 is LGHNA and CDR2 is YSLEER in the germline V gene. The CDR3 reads CASSHMDRGVTEAFF. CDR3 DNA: TGCGCCAGCAGCCACATGGACAGGGGCGTCACTGAAGCTTTCTTT.

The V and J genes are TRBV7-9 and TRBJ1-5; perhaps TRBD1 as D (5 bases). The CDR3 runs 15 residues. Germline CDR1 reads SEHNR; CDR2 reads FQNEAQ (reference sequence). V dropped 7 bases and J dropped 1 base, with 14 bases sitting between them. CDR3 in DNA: TGTGCCAGCAACCGGGGGACGGAGAGCAATCAGCCCCAGCATTTT. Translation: CASNRGTESNQPQHF.

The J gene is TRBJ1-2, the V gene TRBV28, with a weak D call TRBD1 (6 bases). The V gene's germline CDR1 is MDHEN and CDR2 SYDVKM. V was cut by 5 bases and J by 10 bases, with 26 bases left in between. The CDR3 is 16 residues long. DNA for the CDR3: TGTGCCAGCAGTCCCCGGTTTGGGGGCAGCCAGTGGAACTACACCTTC. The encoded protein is CASSPRFGGSQWNYTF.

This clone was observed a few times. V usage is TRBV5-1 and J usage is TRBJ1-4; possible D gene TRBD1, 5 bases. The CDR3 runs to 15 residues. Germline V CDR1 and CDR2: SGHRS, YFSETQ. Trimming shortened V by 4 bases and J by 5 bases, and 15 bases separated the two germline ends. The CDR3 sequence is CASSHGGGSNEKLFF. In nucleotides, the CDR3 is TGCGCCAGCAGCCACGGGGGGGGGTCCAATGAAAAACTGTTTTTT.

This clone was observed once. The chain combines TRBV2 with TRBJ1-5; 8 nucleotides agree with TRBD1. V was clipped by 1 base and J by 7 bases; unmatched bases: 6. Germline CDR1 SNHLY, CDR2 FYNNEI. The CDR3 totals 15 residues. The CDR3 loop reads CASSEGQGARQPQHF. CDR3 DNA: TGTGCCAGCAGTGAAGGGCAGGGGGCGAGGCAGCCCCAGCATTTT.

CDR3 in DNA: TGTGCCAGCAGTTACTCCTGGGACTTCGAAGAGACCCAGTACTTC. As protein: CASSYSWDFEETQYF. V and J are TRBV6-5 and TRBJ2-5; TRBD2 might be the D (6 bases). V gave up 0 bases and J gave up 3 bases, with 11 bases separating them. CDR3 length equals 15 residues. Germline CDR1 and CDR2: MNHEY and SVGAGI.

The CDR3 coding sequence is TGTGCCAGCAGCTTCGACAGGGGGCCGGGGACCCAGTACTTC. This sequence encodes CASSFDRGPGTQYF. The chain employs TRBV11-2 and TRBJ2-5, with 10 bases fitting TRBD1. Germline V gene sequence: CDR1 SGHAT, CDR2 FQNNGV. There are 14 residues in the CDR3. The ends lost 3 bases at V and 7 bases at J; junction bases unmatched: 5.

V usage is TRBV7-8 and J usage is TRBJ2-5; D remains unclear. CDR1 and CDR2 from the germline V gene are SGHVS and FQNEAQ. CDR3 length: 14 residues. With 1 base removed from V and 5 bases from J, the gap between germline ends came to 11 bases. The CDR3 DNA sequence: TGTGCCAGCAGCTTAGTCCGTTCAGCGGAGACCCAGTACTTC. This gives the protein CASSLVRSAETQYF. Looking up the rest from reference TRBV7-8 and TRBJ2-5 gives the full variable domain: GAGVSQSPRYKVAKRGQDVALRCDPISGHVSLFWYQQALGQGPEFLTYFQNEAQLDKSGLPSDRFFAERPEGSVSTLKIQRTQQEDSAVYLCASSLVRSAETQYFGPGTRLLVL.

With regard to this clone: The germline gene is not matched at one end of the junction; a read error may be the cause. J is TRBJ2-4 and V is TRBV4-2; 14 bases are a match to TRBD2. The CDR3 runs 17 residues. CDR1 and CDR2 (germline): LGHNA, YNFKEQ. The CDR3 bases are TGTGCCAGCAGCCAAGAGACTAGCGGGGGGGCCAGAAACATTCAGTACTTC. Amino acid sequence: CASSQETSGGARNIQYF.

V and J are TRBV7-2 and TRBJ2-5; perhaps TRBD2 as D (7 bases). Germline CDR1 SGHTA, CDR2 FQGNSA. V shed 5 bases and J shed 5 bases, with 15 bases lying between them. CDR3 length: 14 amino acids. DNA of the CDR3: TGTGCCAGCAGCCCCATGGGGGGGGCGGAGACCCAGTACTTC. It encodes CASSPMGGAETQYF. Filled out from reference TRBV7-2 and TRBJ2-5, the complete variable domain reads GAGVSQSPSNKVTEKGKDVELRCDPISGHTALYWYRQSLGQGLEFLIYFQGNSAPDKSGLPSDRFSAERTGGSVSTLTIQRTQQEDSAVYLCASSPMGGAETQYFGPGTRLLVL.

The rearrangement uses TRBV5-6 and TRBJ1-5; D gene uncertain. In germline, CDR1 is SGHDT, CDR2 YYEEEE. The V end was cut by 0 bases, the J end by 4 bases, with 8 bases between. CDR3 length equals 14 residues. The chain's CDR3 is CASSLDGRNQPQHF. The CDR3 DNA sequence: TGTGCCAGCAGCTTGGACGGGAGAAATCAGCCCCAGCATTTT.

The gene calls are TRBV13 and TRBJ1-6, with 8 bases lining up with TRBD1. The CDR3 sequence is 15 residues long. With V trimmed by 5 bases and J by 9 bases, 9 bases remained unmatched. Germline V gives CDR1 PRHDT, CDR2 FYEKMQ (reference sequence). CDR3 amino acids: CASSADRGGISPLHF. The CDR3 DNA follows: TGTGCCAGCAGCGCCGACAGGGGAGGAATTTCACCCCTCCACTTT.

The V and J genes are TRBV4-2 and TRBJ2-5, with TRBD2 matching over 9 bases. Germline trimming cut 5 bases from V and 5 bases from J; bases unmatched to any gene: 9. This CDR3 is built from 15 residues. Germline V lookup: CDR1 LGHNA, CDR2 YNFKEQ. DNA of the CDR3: TGTGCCAGCAGCGCGGGGGCTAGCGGGGTTGAGACCCAGTACTTC. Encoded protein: CASSAGASGVETQYF.

CDR3 protein: CASSPGGGSNQPQHF. The CDR3 DNA sequence: TGTGCCAGCTCACCGGGGGGAGGAAGCAATCAGCCCCAGCATTTT. The genes are TRBV18 and TRBJ1-5, with D possibly TRBD1 on 5 matching bases. Trimming cost V 3 bases and J 1 base, with 10 bases left between them. The CDR3 runs to 15 residues. The germline V gene encodes CDR1 KGHSH and CDR2 LQKENI.

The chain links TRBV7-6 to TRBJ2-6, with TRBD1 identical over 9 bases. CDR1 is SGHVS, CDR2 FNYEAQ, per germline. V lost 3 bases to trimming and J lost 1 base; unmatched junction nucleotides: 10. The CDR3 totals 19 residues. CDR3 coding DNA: TGTGCCAGCAGCTTGGTTGGCGAGACAGGGGGTTCTGGGGCCAACGTCCTGACTTTC. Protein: CASSLVGETGGSGANVLTF.

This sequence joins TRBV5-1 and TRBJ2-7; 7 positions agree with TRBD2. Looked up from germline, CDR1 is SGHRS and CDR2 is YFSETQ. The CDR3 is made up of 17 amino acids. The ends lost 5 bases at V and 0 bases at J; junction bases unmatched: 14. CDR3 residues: CASRPSILGGNSYEQYF. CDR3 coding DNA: TGCGCCAGCAGACCCTCCATTCTGGGGGGGAACTCCTACGAGCAGTACTTC.

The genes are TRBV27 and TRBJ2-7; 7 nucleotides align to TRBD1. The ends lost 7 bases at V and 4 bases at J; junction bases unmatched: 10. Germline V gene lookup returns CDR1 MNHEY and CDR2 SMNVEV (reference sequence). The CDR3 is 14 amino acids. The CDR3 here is CASKDREELYEQYF. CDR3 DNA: TGTGCCAGCAAAGACAGGGAAGAGCTTTACGAGCAGTACTTC.

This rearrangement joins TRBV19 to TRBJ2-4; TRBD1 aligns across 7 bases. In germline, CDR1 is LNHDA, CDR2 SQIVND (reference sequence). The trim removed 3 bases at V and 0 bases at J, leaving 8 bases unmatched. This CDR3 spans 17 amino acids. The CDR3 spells CASSIEGQLVAKNIQYF. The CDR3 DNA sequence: TGTGCCAGTAGTATCGAGGGACAGCTAGTAGCCAAAAACATTCAGTACTTC.